The 13 T cell receptor beta chains below come from one sample, sequenced in a study of T cell repertoires in cytomegalovirus infection. Their cognate antigens are unknown. TCRdb ran MiXCR on the reads and lists one entry per CDR3 protein. The sample has 650,000 to 900,000 distinct CDR3 sequences, about 28% seen once. This specimen was cultured CD8+ T cells from PBMCs, taken from culture after CMV antigen stimulation. Receptors originate from a human donor in good health (CMV status not recorded). Some clones in this sample may be carry-over from other donors' samples.

This clonotype appeared many times. The chain carries TRBV7-2 and TRBJ2-7; 10 bases are shared with TRBD1. The trim removed 4 bases at V and 0 bases at J, leaving 3 bases unmatched. The germline V gene has CDR1 SGHTA and CDR2 FQGNSA. The CDR3 runs to 15 residues. The CDR3 region has the DNA TGTGCCAGCAGCTCTTGGACAGGGGGCTCCTACGAGCAGTACTTC. Amino acids: CASSSWTGGSYEQYF.

The sample holds a few counts of this clonotype. The rearrangement links TRBV2 to TRBJ1-5; the match to TRBD1 covers 9 bases. The J segment lost 1 base and the V segment lost 5 bases, leaving 6 bases of the junction unmatched. The CDR3 covers 16 residues. Germline-derived CDR1 and CDR2 are SNHLY and FYNNEI. The CDR3 DNA follows: TGTGCCAGCAGTCCTGGACAGGGGAGGAGCAATCAGCCCCAGCATTTT. It yields the protein CASSPGQGRSNQPQHF. The variable domain in full, completed from reference TRBV2 and TRBJ1-5, reads EPEVTQTPSHQVTQMGQEVILRCVPISNHLYFYWYRQILGQKVEFLVSFYNNEISEKSEIFDDQFSVERPDGSNFTLKIRSTKLEDSAMYFCASSPGQGRSNQPQHFGDGTRLSIL.

The V call is TRBV4-3, the J call TRBJ1-1; perhaps TRBD1 as D (6 bases). V was trimmed by 1 base and J by 3 bases, leaving 12 bases between them. The germline CDR1 and CDR2 sequences are LGHNA and YSLEER. This CDR3 spans 15 amino acids. The CDR3 sequence: CASSQVGGLDTEAFF. The CDR3 nucleotides are TGCGCCAGCAGCCAAGTTGGGGGCTTGGACACTGAAGCTTTCTTT.

This clonotype was seen more than once but under ten times. In DNA form, the CDR3 reads TGTGCCAGCAGTTTGGGGTGGGGGGGGCGGGCCACTGAAGCTTTCTTT. Its translation is CASSLGWGGRATEAFF. The V gene is TRBV27, the J gene TRBJ1-1, with a weak D call TRBD1 (6 bases). The germline V gene has CDR1 MNHEY and CDR2 SMNVEV (reference sequence). The CDR3 has 16 residues. V was shortened by 3 bases and J by 4 bases, with 18 bases between the two germline ends.

As regards this clonotype: The germline gene is not matched at one end of the junction; a read error may be the cause. The rearrangement joins TRBV6-1 to TRBJ1-5; 7 positions match TRBD1. The CDR3 runs 14 residues. Germline CDR1 reads MNHNS; CDR2 reads SASEGT. This chain's CDR3 is CASNEGDSHQPQHF. The CDR3 region has the DNA TGTGCCAGCAATGAAGGGGACAGTCATCAGCCCCAGCATTTT.

This clonotype was counted only a few times. The rearrangement joins TRBV10-2 to TRBJ2-7; 11 bases fit TRBD2. Germline CDR1 and CDR2: WSHSY and SAAADI. There are 17 residues in the CDR3. J was trimmed by 1 base and V by 8 bases; bases with no gene match: 13. CDR3 protein: CASQPGTTSGGSYEQYF. CDR3 coding DNA: TGCGCCAGCCAGCCCGGGACAACTAGCGGGGGATCCTACGAGCAGTACTTC.

This rearrangement joins TRBV28 to TRBJ1-1, with 8 bases aligning to TRBD1. CDR3 size: 14 residues. Germline loops: CDR1 MDHEN, CDR2 SYDVKM. The V gene end was trimmed by 2 bases and the J gene end by 5 bases; junction bases not matched to a gene: 4. The CDR3 DNA follows: TGTGCCAGCAGTTTACAGGGGGCGATGACTGAAGCTTTCTTT. Protein product: CASSLQGAMTEAFF.

This clonotype was counted at least ten times. The V gene is TRBV12-5, the J gene TRBJ2-2; TRBD1 is a possible D gene (5 bases). The V gene lost 1 base and the J gene lost 4 bases, with 13 bases spanning the gap. The CDR3 spans 16 residues. Germline V lookup: CDR1 LGHNT, CDR2 FRNRAP. CDR3 sequence reads: CASGLGAGPITGELFF. The CDR3 DNA sequence: TGTGCTAGTGGTTTGGGGGCAGGGCCGATCACCGGGGAGCTGTTTTTT.

This clonotype has at least ten counts. The J gene is TRBJ2-7, the V gene TRBV7-6; tentative D call: TRBD1 (6 bases). CDR1 is SGHVS and CDR2 is FNYEAQ in the germline V gene. The V end was cut by 3 bases, the J end by 2 bases, with 11 bases between. This CDR3 contains 14 residues. This CDR3 reads CASSFDGQTYEQYF. In DNA, the CDR3 is TGTGCCAGCAGCTTCGATGGACAGACCTACGAGCAGTACTTC.

The chain uses TRBV6-2 or TRBV6-3 and TRBJ2-5; D gene ambiguous. This CDR3 has 12 residues. Trimming cost V 4 bases and J 6 bases, with 9 bases left between them. Germline CDR1 MNHEY, CDR2 SVGEGT. The CDR3 coding sequence is TGTGCCAGCAGTTTCGAGGCCAAGACCCAGTACTTC. This sequence encodes CASSFEAKTQYF.

In this sample, this clonotype turned up a few times. The genes are TRBV10-3 and TRBJ2-7, with D tentatively TRBD2 (6 bases). V lost 0 bases and J lost 2, with 23 bases in between. Germline V lookup: CDR1 ENHRY, CDR2 SYGVKD. The CDR3 runs 19 residues. CDR3: CAISESRNSGTGLPYEQYV. The CDR3, as DNA: TGTGCCATCAGTGAGTCGAGGAATAGCGGAACGGGCCTTCCCTACGAGCAGTACGTC.

This clonotype has ten or more counts. The chain joins TRBV7-2 to TRBJ2-5; D is perhaps TRBD1 or TRBD2 (5 bases each). This CDR3 contains 14 residues. Germline CDR1 SGHTA, CDR2 FQGNSA. V was cut by 5 bases and J by 2 bases, with 12 bases left in between. The CDR3 loop reads CASSVRDGQETQYF. For the CDR3, the DNA is TGTGCCAGCAGCGTCCGGGACGGACAAGAGACCCAGTACTTC.

This clonotype was seen a handful of times. This chain uses TRBV11-3 with TRBJ2-1; D unclear. This CDR3 contains 15 residues. The V and J ends lost 1 base and 5 bases respectively, with 12 bases between them. Germline assignment: CDR1 SGHNT and CDR2 YENEEA. The CDR3, as DNA: TGTGCCAGCAGCTTAGGACCTGGGGTCAACAATGAGCAGTTCTTC. It is translated as CASSLGPGVNNEQFF.